The T cell receptor (beta chain) under discussion was sequenced for a study of blood T cell repertoires in COVID-19. The ends were cut back, 5 bases at V and 0 bases at J, with 8 bases in the middle. The CDR3 totals 13 residues. Germline V gene data show CDR1 as GTSNPN and CDR2 as SVGIG (reference sequence). The sample holds one count of this clone. Measured with immunoSEQ multiplex PCR; TCRdb has only the in-frame clones, and not every one. Counted here are around 31,000 clones, more than 85% occurring once; the ten biggest clones make up 3.7%. The gene calls are TRBV30 and TRBJ1-3; no reliable D call. The clonotype originates from a man in his sixties with acute or convalescent COVID-19. Sequencing input: peripheral blood. CDR3 sequence reads: CAWLAASGNTIYF. CDR3 sequence (DNA): TGTGCCTGGTTGGCGGCCTCTGGAAACACCATATATTTT.